This T cell receptor beta chain was recovered during a study of blood T cell repertoires in COVID-19. Donors were grouped by their self-reported clinical history. Two negative PCRs, clearance, or symptom resolution were required of recovered Cohort 3 donors. Using immunoSEQ multiplex PCR, the repertoire was profiled, and TCRdb retains in-frame clones only, with some absent. The sample has 150,000 to 200,000 clones; 82% are singletons. V dropped 3 bases and J dropped 6; count of bases not matched to a gene: 6. Germline loops: CDR1 MNHNS, CDR2 SASEGT. This CDR3 has 15 residues. This TCR came from a man in his forties or fifties who had recovered from COVID-19. The chain uses TRBV6-1 and TRBJ1-4; 8 bases agree with TRBD1. Sequenced input: PBMCs or T cells enriched from blood (not recorded which). This chain's CDR3 is CASSDTGTGDEKLFF. Here the CDR3 DNA reads TGTGCCAGCAGTGACACCGGGACAGGAGATGAAAAACTGTTTTTT.